This TCR beta chain was retrieved from a study of T cell changes during pregnancy in multiple sclerosis. The germline V gene encodes CDR1 MGHRA and CDR2 YSYEKL. V was pared by 3 bases and J by 2 bases, with 4 bases of the junction left unmatched. CDR3 length: 14 amino acids. Data came from immunoSEQ multiplex PCR; TCRdb stores just in-frame clones and leaves some out. Of around 88,000 clones listed, 92% are singletons. In this sample, this clone turned up once. The TCR sequence derives from a female donor in good health, enrolled as a control in a pregnancy study. Sequencing was performed on peripheral blood, taken after pregnancy. This chain connects TRBV4-1 to TRBJ2-7, with 7 bases aligning to TRBD1. CDR3 residues: CASSQTGTAYEQYF. The CDR3 DNA sequence: TGCGCCAGCAGCCAGACCGGGACAGCCTACGAGCAGTACTTC.